The clone carrying this T cell receptor (beta chain) was seen at least ten times. Time point given: after trial treatment. The treatment was: LDRT plus nivolumab, ipilimumab, low-dose cyclophosphamide and aspirin (RACIN trial). Those who qualified had advanced solid tumors (lacking tumor-infiltrating lymphocytes). This sample stems from a study of low-dose radiotherapy and immunotherapy resistance in tumors. Looking at the study overall: Intravenous cyclophosphamide 200 mg/m2 was given every two weeks, one day before radiation and immunotherapy.

From germline, CDR1 is KGHSH and CDR2 LQKENI. There are 16 residues in the CDR3. V trimming: 3 bases; J trimming: 1 base; junction bases outside the gene matches: 7. Alpha- and beta-chain coverage of first-strand cDNA came from TRAV- and TRBV-specific primers. PCR amplification of the TCRs was performed with Phusion for about 20 PCR cycles, and it relied on a constant-region primer together with a V-primer adapter. Amplifying the isolated mRNA was done by in vitro transcription. TCRdb re-derived calls from the reads in MiXCR, one entry per CDR3 protein. The data show 30,000 to 40,000 distinct CDR3 sequences, 20% to 25% seen once.

This sequence was found in a female donor with ovarian cancer. The chain uses TRBV18 and TRBJ2-7; TRBD2 matches 9 bases. The source was PBMCs, collected after low-dose radiotherapy plus immunotherapy. The CDR3 spells CASSPPRTSASYEQYF. The CDR3 DNA is TGTGCCAGCTCACCCCCACGGACTAGCGCTTCCTACGAGCAGTACTTC. The full variable domain, rest sourced from reference TRBV18 and TRBJ2-7, is NAGVMQNPRHLVRRRGQEARLRCSPMKGHSHVYWYRQLPEEGLKFMVYLQKENIIDESGMPKERFSAEFPKEGPSILRIQQVVRGDSAAYFCASSPPRTSASYEQYFGPGTRLTVT.